Below are 31 T cell receptor beta chains sequenced from a single sample in a study of OX40 agonist ivuxolimab in advanced cancers. The protocol was immunoSEQ multiplex PCR, while the TCRdb copy is restricted to in-frame clones and leaves out a portion. In the table there are 60,000 to 75,000 clones, roughly 87% of which are singletons. Sequenced here: CD4+ or CD8+ T cells sorted from blood, sampled in a trial of the OX40 agonist ivuxolimab. These receptors originate from an adult with an advanced solid tumor such as melanoma, head and neck, liver or kidney cancer.

The rearrangement joins TRBV19 to TRBJ1-2; D call uncertain. This CDR3 contains 12 residues. V lost 6 bases and J 7 bases, leaving 12 bases between the germline ends. Germline-derived CDR1 and CDR2 are LNHDA and SQIVND (reference sequence). The CDR3 reads CASRRPGGGYTF. The CDR3 coding sequence is TGTGCCAGTAGGCGACCGGGAGGTGGCTACACCTTC.

The V and J genes are TRBV15 and TRBJ2-5; D is perhaps TRBD1 (5 bases). Per the germline V gene, CDR1 is LNHNV and CDR2 is YYDKDF (reference sequence). V was cut by 0 bases and J by 5 bases, with 10 bases left in between. This CDR3 spans 14 amino acids. The CDR3 DNA follows: TGTGCCACCAGCAGAGATAGGGGTAGGGAGACCCAGTACTTC. It yields the protein CATSRDRGRETQYF.

J is TRBJ1-2 and V is TRBV18, with D perhaps matching TRBD1 (6 bases). CDR1 is KGHSH, CDR2 LQKENI, per germline. The CDR3 has 14 residues. The V end was cut by 3 bases, the J end by 3 bases, with 11 bases between. This chain's CDR3 is CASSPRTEDYGYTF. The CDR3 nucleotides are TGTGCCAGCTCACCGCGGACAGAAGACTATGGCTACACCTTC. The full variable domain, in which reference TRBV18 and TRBJ1-2 provide the parts outside the CDR3, is NAGVMQNPRHLVRRRGQEARLRCSPMKGHSHVYWYRQLPEEGLKFMVYLQKENIIDESGMPKERFSAEFPKEGPSILRIQQVVRGDSAAYFCASSPRTEDYGYTFGSGTRLTVV.

V is TRBV29-1 and J is TRBJ1-1; possibly TRBD1 for D (5 bases). The V gene lost 2 bases and the J gene lost 0 bases, with 7 bases spanning the gap. Germline V gene sequence: CDR1 SQVTM, CDR2 ANQGSEA. The CDR3 contains 13 residues. The CDR3 DNA reads as TGCAGCGTTGAAAAACAGGTGAACACTGAAGCTTTCTTT. Translation: CSVEKQVNTEAFF.

The chain combines TRBV6-5 with TRBJ2-5; D call uncertain. Per germline, CDR1 MNHEY and CDR2 SVGAGI. The CDR3 loop spans 14 amino acids. V lost 0 bases and J lost 4, with 9 bases in between. CDR3 DNA sequence: TGTGCCAGCAGTTACTCGATATACGCAGAGACCCAGTACTTC. Translating it yields CASSYSIYAETQYF.

This clone was seen once. The gene calls are TRBV7-2 and TRBJ2-5; a possible D gene is TRBD1 (6 bases). The CDR3 covers 15 residues. Germline V gene lookup returns CDR1 SGHTA and CDR2 FQGNSA. V was shortened by 5 bases and J by 5 bases, with 18 bases between the two germline ends. CDR3 in amino acids: CASSPTYRVSETQYF. CDR3 nucleotides: TGTGCCAGCAGCCCGACTTACAGGGTATCGGAGACCCAGTACTTC.

This sequence joins TRBV18 and TRBJ1-3; D is ambiguous. Trimming removed 8 bases at V and 0 bases at J, with 20 bases between. The CDR3 loop spans 17 amino acids. Germline V gene lookup returns CDR1 KGHSH and CDR2 LQKENI. CDR3 DNA: TGTGCCAGCCAACGAGGCCATACAGACCTCTCTGGAAACACCATATATTTT. This encodes CASQRGHTDLSGNTIYF.

The genes are TRBV10-3 and TRBJ1-2; D gene unclear. V was shortened by 2 bases and J by 4 bases, with 11 bases between the two germline ends. The germline CDR1 and CDR2 sequences are ENHRY and SYGVKD. CDR3 length: 14 residues. The CDR3 region has the DNA TGTGCCATCAGTGAGCCCCGAAAACCCTATGGCTACACCTTC. Its protein is CAISEPRKPYGYTF.

This chain links TRBV7-2 with TRBJ2-2; D perhaps matches TRBD2 (6 bases). The germline gives CDR1 SGHTA, CDR2 FQGNSA. V was cut by 7 bases and J by 0 bases, with 12 bases left in between. The CDR3 loop spans 15 amino acids. The DNA for the CDR3 is TGTGCCAGCATCCCATGGGGGGCGAACACCGGGGAGCTGTTTTTT. Residues: CASIPWGANTGELFF.

CDR3: CASSYSLSEAFF. Written as DNA, the CDR3 is TGTGCCAGCAGTTACTCGTTGAGTGAAGCTTTCTTT. The chain joins TRBV6-6 to TRBJ1-1; no definite D call. CDR3 length equals 12 residues. V lost 0 bases and J lost 7, with 6 bases in between. Germline V gives CDR1 MNHNY, CDR2 SVGAGI (reference sequence).

The chain recombines TRBV7-9 with TRBJ2-7; 9 bases map to TRBD2. Germline V gives CDR1 SEHNR, CDR2 FQNEAQ (reference sequence). The CDR3 runs 14 residues. V shed 5 bases, J shed 3 bases, and the junction held 5 bases outside the gene matches. CDR3 loop: CASSISGSSYEQYF. The DNA for the CDR3 is TGTGCCAGCAGCATTAGCGGGAGCAGCTACGAGCAGTACTTC.

This clone was seen only once. CDR3 in DNA: TGTGCCAGCACCCAGGGGGCAAAGATCTATGGCTACACCTTC. Translated: CASTQGAKIYGYTF. The J gene is TRBJ1-2, the V gene TRBV6-5, with TRBD1 matching over 8 bases. Germline V lookup: CDR1 MNHEY, CDR2 SVGAGI. After removal of 7 bases from V and 4 bases from J, the junction contained 8 bases not matched to a gene. CDR3 length: 14 amino acids.

The genes are TRBV6-5 and TRBJ2-1; TRBD2 matches at 9 bases. Unmatched junction bases numbered 2, after V lost 0 bases and J lost 5 bases. The length of the CDR3 is 15 residues. Germline V gene lookup returns CDR1 MNHEY and CDR2 SVGAGI. The CDR3 bases are TGTGCCAGCAGTTACTCGGGACTAGCCAACAATGAGCAGTTCTTC. Its protein product is CASSYSGLANNEQFF.

This clone was seen just once. The chain uses TRBV10-3 and TRBJ1-4, with D unresolved. Germline loops: CDR1 ENHRY, CDR2 SYGVKD. The V end was cut by 6 bases, the J end by 6 bases, with 11 bases between. The length of the CDR3 is 13 residues. The CDR3 nucleotides read TGTGCCATCAGATCCCGGAACGATGAAAAACTGTTTTTT. Translating gives CAIRSRNDEKLFF.

The CDR3 nucleotides read TGTGCCAGCAGTGGCACAGCCTTCTACGAGCAGTACTTC. Its translation: CASSGTAFYEQYF. The rearrangement uses TRBV6-1 and TRBJ2-7, with D hard to call. The germline gives CDR1 MNHNS, CDR2 SASEGT. Trimming took off 4 bases at V and 3 bases at J, with 10 bases between the two ends. This CDR3 is 13 amino acids long.

The chain couples TRBV6-5 to TRBJ1-2, with a possible D match to TRBD1 (5 bases). Germline V gene lookup returns CDR1 MNHEY and CDR2 SVGAGI. V was trimmed by 6 bases and J by 6 bases, leaving 11 bases between them. The CDR3 runs to 12 residues. The CDR3 coding sequence is TGTGCCAGCAGCCCCTGGGGCGATGGCTACACCTTC. This sequence encodes CASSPWGDGYTF.

In the case of this clone: One junction end disagrees with the germline gene, perhaps due to a read error. This sequence joins TRBV5-1 and TRBJ1-6; D gene uncertain. Per germline, CDR1 SGHRS and CDR2 YFSETQ. This CDR3 region has 13 residues. Written as DNA, the CDR3 is TGTGCCAGCAGTTACGGACGGTACTCACCCCTCCACTTT. It encodes CASSYGRYSPLHF. Using reference TRBV5-1 and TRBJ1-6 for the parts outside the CDR3, the full variable domain is KAGVTQTPRYLIKTRGQQVTLSCSPISGHRSVSWYQQTPGQGLQFLFEYFSETQRNKGNFPGRFSGRQFSNSRSEMNVSTLELGDSALYLCASSYGRYSPLHFGNGTRLTVT.

This clone was counted only a few times. The J gene is TRBJ2-7, the V gene TRBV2; a weak D match, TRBD1 (6 bases). Looked up from germline, CDR1 is SNHLY and CDR2 is FYNNEI. The CDR3 covers 13 residues. Trimming removed 2 bases at V and 4 bases at J, with 9 bases between. The DNA of the CDR3 is TGTGCCAGCAGTGAACACAGGGAGTACGAGCAGTACTTC. Protein: CASSEHREYEQYF.

The gene calls are TRBV30 and TRBJ2-1, with D hard to call. V dropped 2 bases and J dropped 9 bases, with 8 bases sitting between them. CDR1 and CDR2 from the germline V gene are GTSNPN and SVGIG (reference sequence). This CDR3 comprises 11 residues. The CDR3 nucleotides read TGTGCCTGGAGTCTTCCCTCTGAGCAGTTCTTC. Protein: CAWSLPSEQFF.

This chain joins TRBV6-1 and TRBJ2-3; 11 positions agree with TRBD2. V lost 3 bases and J lost 6; bases outside the gene matches: 5. The CDR3 is 15 amino acids. Germline V gene data show CDR1 as MNHNS and CDR2 as SASEGT. The CDR3 DNA reads as TGTGCCAGCAGTGACGTAGCGGGGGGGCGTGATACGCAGTATTTT. Encoded protein: CASSDVAGGRDTQYF.

The chain joins TRBV30 to TRBJ1-6, with unresolved D. Germline V gene lookup returns CDR1 GTSNPN and CDR2 SVGIG (reference sequence). Trimming cost V 0 bases and J 10 bases, with 7 bases left between them. The CDR3 has 12 residues. CDR3 region: CAWSVPKSPLHF. The CDR3 DNA follows: TGTGCCTGGAGTGTACCTAAATCACCCCTCCACTTT. Together with reference TRBV30 and TRBJ1-6, the CDR3 gives the full variable domain: SQTIHQWPATLVQPVGSPLSLECTVEGTSNPNLYWYRQAAGRGLQLLFYSVGIGQISSEVPQNLSASRPQDRQFILSSKKLLLSDSGFYLCAWSVPKSPLHFGNGTRLTVT.

This clone came up once. V is TRBV7-2 and J is TRBJ2-7; D not resolved. Trimming removed 5 bases from V and 2 bases from J, with 4 bases in between. There are 11 residues in the CDR3. Germline V gene lookup returns CDR1 SGHTA and CDR2 FQGNSA. This CDR3 is CASSLTYEQYF. The DNA for the CDR3 is TGTGCCAGCAGCCTTACCTACGAGCAGTACTTC.

The genes are TRBV7-2 and TRBJ2-7; the match to TRBD1 covers 7 bases. CDR3 size: 12 residues. V dropped 5 bases and J dropped 3; count of bases not matched to a gene: 1. Germline V gene lookup returns CDR1 SGHTA and CDR2 FQGNSA. CDR3 in amino acids: CASSRQGYEQYF. Written as DNA, the CDR3 is TGTGCCAGCAGCCGACAGGGCTACGAGCAGTACTTC.

CDR3 nucleotide sequence: TGTGCCAGCAGTTACTCCGAGGATGAAGCTTTCTTT. Amino acid sequence: CASSYSEDEAFF. The genes are TRBV6-5 and TRBJ1-1, with D unresolved. V shed 0 bases and J shed 7 bases, with 6 bases lying between them. The CDR3 loop spans 12 amino acids. CDR1 and CDR2 from the germline V gene are MNHEY and SVGAGI.

The CDR3, as DNA: TGTGCCAGCAGCTTAGGGCTAGCGGGGGGGTGGTCCTACAATGAGCAGTTCTTC. It encodes CASSLGLAGGWSYNEQFF. This rearrangement joins TRBV7-2 to TRBJ2-1, with 12 bases that match TRBD2. The germline gives CDR1 SGHTA, CDR2 FQGNSA. The CDR3 has 18 amino acids. The ends lost 1 base at V and 1 base at J; junction bases unmatched: 5.

This sequence joins TRBV4-3 and TRBJ1-1, with unresolved D. The CDR3 contains 15 residues. Trimming shortened V by 1 base and J by 1 base, and 10 bases separated the two germline ends. Germline CDR1 and CDR2: LGHNA and YSLEER. CDR3: CASSQVSDGNTEAFF. The CDR3 DNA reads TGCGCCAGCAGCCAAGTATCCGACGGGAACACTGAAGCTTTCTTT.

The chain combines TRBV4-3 with TRBJ1-2; 10 bases are a match to TRBD1. Per the germline V gene, CDR1 is LGHNA and CDR2 is YSLEER. The V and J ends lost 0 bases and 5 bases, in that order; junction bases with no gene match: 3. The CDR3 spans 15 residues. The CDR3 is CASSQDMGQGYGYTF. CDR3 DNA: TGCGCCAGCAGCCAAGATATGGGACAGGGGTATGGCTACACCTTC.

This clone showed up just a few times. The chain combines TRBV6-1 with TRBJ2-2; D tentatively reads TRBD1 or TRBD2 (5 bases each). The V and J ends lost 8 bases and 4 bases respectively, with 14 bases between them. This CDR3 has 14 amino acids. Germline values: CDR1 MNHNS, CDR2 SASEGT. In nucleotides, the CDR3 is TGTGCCAGCCGCCGGGGCGGCGGCACCGGGGAGCTGTTTTTT. Translating gives CASRRGGGTGELFF.

This rearrangement joins TRBV7-2 to TRBJ2-7, with D possibly being TRBD1 (6 bases). CDR3 length: 13 amino acids. The ends were cut back, 5 bases at V and 3 bases at J, with 11 bases in the middle. Looked up from germline, CDR1 is SGHTA and CDR2 is FQGNSA. The CDR3 spells CASSPRDIYEQYF. CDR3 coding DNA: TGTGCCAGCAGCCCCCGGGACATCTACGAGCAGTACTTC. Looking up the rest from reference TRBV7-2 and TRBJ2-7 gives the full variable domain: GAGVSQSPSNKVTEKGKDVELRCDPISGHTALYWYRQSLGQGLEFLIYFQGNSAPDKSGLPSDRFSAERTGGSVSTLTIQRTQQEDSAVYLCASSPRDIYEQYFGPGTRLTVT.

V is TRBV28 and J is TRBJ2-7; 9 nucleotides line up with TRBD1. V dropped 5 bases and J dropped 3; count of bases not matched to a gene: 5. This CDR3 contains 14 residues. Per germline, CDR1 MDHEN and CDR2 SYDVKM. The CDR3, as DNA: TGTGCCAGCAGTACCGGGACAGGGAACTACGAGCAGTACTTC. The encoded protein is CASSTGTGNYEQYF.

This chain links TRBV13 with TRBJ2-7; 7 bases align to TRBD1. J was trimmed by 3 bases and V by 0 bases; bases with no gene match: 5. Germline-derived CDR1 and CDR2 are PRHDT and FYEKMQ (reference sequence). The CDR3 spans 15 residues. The CDR3 sequence is CASSLGGRGNYEQYF. The CDR3 DNA is TGTGCCAGCAGCTTAGGGGGCAGGGGGAACTACGAGCAGTACTTC. The full variable domain, its missing parts supplied by reference TRBV13 and TRBJ2-7, is AAGVIQSPRHLIKEKRETATLKCYPIPRHDTVYWYQQGPGQDPQFLISFYEKMQSDKGSIPDRFSAQQFSDYHSELNMSSLELGDSALYFCASSLGGRGNYEQYFGPGTRLTVT.